This TCR beta chain was observed in a study of T cell changes during pregnancy in multiple sclerosis. TCRdb's copy holds only in-frame clones and misses some; the assay was immunoSEQ multiplex PCR. The sample includes about 60,000 clones, 91% of them seen just once. Germline-derived CDR1 and CDR2 are SNHLY and FYNNEI. The length of the CDR3 is 15 residues. Trimming cost V 5 bases and J 0 bases, with 12 bases left between them. The chain combines TRBV2 with TRBJ2-3; perhaps TRBD1 as D (5 bases). Source: CD4+ T cells from peripheral blood mononuclear cells, taken in the first trimester of pregnancy. The clonotype originates from a female donor with multiple sclerosis, enrolled in a pregnancy study. CDR3 residues: CASSYQGTSTDTQYF. The DNA of the CDR3 is TGTGCCAGCAGTTATCAGGGAACTAGCACAGATACGCAGTATTTT.